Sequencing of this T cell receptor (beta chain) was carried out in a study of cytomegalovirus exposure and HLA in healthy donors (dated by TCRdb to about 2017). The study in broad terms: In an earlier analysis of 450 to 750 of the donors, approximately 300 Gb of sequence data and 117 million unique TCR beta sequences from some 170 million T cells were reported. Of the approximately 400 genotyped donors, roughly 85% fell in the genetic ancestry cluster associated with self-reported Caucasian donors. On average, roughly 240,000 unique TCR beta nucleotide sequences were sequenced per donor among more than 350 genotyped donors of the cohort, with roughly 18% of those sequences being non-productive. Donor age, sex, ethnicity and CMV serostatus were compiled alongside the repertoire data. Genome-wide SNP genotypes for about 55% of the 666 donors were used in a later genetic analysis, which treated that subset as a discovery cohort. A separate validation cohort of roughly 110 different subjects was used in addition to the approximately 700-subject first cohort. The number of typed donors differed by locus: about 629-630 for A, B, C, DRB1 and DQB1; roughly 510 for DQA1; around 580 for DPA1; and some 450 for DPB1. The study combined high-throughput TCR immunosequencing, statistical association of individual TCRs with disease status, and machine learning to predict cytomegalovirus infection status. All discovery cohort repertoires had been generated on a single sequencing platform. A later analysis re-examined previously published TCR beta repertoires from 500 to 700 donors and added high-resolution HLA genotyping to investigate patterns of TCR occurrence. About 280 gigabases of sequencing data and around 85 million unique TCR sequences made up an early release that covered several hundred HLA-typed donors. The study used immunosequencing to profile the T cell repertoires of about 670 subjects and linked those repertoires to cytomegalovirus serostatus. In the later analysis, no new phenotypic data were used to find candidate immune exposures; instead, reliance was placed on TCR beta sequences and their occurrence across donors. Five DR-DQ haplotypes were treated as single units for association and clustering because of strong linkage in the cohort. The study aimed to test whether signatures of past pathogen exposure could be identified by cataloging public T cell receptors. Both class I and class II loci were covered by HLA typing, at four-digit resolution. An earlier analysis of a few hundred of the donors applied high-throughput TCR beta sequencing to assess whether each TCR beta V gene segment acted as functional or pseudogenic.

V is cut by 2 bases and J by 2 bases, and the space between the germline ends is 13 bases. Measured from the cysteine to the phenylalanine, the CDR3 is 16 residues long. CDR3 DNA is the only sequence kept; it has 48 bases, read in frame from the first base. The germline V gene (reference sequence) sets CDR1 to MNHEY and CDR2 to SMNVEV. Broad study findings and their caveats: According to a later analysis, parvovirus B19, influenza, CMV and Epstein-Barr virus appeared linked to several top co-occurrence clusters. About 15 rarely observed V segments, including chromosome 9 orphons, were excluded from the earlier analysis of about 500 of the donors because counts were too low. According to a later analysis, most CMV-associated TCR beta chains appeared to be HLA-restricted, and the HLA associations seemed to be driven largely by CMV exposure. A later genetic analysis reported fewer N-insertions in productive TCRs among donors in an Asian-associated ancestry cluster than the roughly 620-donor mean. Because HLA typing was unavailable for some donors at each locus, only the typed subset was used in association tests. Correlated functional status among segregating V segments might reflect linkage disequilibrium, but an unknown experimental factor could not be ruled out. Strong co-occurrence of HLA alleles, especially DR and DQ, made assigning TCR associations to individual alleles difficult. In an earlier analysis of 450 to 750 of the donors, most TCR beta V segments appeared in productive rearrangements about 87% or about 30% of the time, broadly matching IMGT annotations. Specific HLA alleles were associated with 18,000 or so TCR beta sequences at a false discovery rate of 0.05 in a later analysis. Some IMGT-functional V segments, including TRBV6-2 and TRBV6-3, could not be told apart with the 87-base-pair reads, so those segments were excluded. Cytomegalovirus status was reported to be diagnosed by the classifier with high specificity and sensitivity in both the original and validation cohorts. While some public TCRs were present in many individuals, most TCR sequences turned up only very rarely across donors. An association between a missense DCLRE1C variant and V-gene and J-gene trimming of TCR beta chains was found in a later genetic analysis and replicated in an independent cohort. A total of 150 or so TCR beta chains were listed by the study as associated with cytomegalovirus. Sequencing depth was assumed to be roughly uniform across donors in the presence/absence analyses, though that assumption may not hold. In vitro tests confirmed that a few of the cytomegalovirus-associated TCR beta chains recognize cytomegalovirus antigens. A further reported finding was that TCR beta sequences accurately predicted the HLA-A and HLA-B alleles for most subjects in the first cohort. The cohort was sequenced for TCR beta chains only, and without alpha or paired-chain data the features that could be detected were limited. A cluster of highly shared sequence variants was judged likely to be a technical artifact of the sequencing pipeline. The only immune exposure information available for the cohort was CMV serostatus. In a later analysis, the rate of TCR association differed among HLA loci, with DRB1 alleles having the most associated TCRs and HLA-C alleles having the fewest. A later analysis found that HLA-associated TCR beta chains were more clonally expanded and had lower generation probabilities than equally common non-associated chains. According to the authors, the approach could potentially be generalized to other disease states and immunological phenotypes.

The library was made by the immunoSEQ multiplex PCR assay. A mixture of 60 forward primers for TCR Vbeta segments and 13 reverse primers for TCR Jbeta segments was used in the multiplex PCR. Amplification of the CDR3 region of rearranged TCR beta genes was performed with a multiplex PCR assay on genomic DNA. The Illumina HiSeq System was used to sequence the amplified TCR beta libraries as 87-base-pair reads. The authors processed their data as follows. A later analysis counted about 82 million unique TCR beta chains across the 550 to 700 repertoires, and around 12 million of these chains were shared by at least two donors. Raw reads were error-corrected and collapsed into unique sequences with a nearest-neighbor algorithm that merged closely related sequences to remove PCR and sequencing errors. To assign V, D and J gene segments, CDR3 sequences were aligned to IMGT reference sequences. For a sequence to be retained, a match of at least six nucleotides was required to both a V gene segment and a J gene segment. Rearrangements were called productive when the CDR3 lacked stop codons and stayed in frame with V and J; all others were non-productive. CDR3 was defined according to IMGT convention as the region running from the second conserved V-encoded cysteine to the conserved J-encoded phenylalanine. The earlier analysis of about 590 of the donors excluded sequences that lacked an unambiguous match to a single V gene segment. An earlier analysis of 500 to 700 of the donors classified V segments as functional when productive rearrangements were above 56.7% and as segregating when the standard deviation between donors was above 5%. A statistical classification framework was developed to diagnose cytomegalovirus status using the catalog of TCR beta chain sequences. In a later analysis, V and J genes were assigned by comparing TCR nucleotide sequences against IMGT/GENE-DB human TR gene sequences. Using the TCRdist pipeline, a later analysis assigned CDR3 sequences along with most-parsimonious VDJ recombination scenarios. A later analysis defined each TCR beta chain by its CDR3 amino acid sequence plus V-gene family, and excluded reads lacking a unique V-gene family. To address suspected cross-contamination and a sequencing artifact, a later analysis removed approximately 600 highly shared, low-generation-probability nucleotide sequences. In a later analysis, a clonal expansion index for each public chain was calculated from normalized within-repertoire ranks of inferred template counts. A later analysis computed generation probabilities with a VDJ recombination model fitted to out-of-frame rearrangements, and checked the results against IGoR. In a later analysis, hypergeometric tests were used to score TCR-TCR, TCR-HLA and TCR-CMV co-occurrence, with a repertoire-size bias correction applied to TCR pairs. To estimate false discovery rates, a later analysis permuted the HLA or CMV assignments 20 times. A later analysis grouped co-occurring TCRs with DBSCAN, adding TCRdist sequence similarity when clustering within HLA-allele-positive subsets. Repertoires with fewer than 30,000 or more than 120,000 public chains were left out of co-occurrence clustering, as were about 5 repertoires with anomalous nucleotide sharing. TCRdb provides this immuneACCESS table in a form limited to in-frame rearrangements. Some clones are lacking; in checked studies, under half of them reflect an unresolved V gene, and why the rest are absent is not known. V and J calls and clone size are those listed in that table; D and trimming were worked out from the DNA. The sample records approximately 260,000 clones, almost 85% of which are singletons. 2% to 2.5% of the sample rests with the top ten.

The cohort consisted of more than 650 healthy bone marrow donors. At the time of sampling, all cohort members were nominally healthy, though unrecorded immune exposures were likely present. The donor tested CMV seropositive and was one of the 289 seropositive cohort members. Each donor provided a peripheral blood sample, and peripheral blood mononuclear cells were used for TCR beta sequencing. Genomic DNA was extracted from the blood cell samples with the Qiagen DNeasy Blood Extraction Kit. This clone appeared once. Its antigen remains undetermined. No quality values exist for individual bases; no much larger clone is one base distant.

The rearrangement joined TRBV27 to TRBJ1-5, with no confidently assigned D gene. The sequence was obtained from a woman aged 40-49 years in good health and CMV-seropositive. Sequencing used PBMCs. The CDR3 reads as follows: CASSLRVGGGNQPQHF. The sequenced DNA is TGTGCCAGCAGTTTAAGGGTGGGCGGGGGCAATCAGCCCCAGCATTTT.